This T cell receptor (beta chain) is drawn from a study of T cells after yellow fever vaccination. Looking at the study overall: Those fractions that held only low numbers of cells were prepared using the SMART-Seq v4 Ultra Low Input RNA kit. General observations from the study: Booster sampling recovered most clones from primary vaccination (under 98% CD4, approximately 90% CD8). Just a small share of clonotypes turned up in the CD4 compartment as well as the CD8 compartment.

The 5'RACE template-switching step produced TCR cDNA and added a universal primer site and UMIs. Via MiXCR, TCRdb re-called the 5' RACE reads, giving one row per CDR3 protein. The sample has roughly 99,000 distinct CDR3 sequences, roughly 6% seen once. Regarding this clonotype: What it binds is unknown.

Germline loops: CDR1 MGHRA, CDR2 YSYEKL. J gave up 0 bases and V 1 base, and 6 bases lay outside the gene matches. The CDR3 is 16 amino acids. The chain joins TRBV4-1 to TRBJ2-7, with 7 bases matching TRBD2. Sequencing was performed on CD8+ T cells sorted from PBMCs, taken 10 days after the yellow fever booster vaccination. The receptor was derived from a man aged 18 to 29 who received the YFV17D yellow fever vaccine. The DNA of the CDR3 is TGCGCCAGCAGCCAAGTTCTAGCGGTCAGCTCCTACGAGCAGTACTTC. Protein sequence: CASSQVLAVSSYEQYF.